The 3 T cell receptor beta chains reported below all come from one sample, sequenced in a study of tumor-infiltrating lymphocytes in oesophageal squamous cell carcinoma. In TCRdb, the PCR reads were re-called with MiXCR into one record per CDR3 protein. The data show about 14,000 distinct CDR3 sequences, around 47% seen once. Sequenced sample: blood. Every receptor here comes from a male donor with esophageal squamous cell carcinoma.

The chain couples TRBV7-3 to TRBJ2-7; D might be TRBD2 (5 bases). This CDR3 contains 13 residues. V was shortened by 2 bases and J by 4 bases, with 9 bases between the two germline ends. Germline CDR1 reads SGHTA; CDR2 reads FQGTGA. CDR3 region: CASSLGTGYEQYF. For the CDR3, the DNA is TGTGCCAGCAGCTTAGGTACGGGGTACGAGCAGTACTTC.

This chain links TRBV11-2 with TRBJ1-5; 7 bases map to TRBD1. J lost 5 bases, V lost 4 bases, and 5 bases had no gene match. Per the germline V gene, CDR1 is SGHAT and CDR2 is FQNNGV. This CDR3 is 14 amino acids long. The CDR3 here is CASSSTGPHQPQHF. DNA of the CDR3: TGTGCCAGCAGCTCGACAGGGCCCCATCAGCCCCAGCATTTT.

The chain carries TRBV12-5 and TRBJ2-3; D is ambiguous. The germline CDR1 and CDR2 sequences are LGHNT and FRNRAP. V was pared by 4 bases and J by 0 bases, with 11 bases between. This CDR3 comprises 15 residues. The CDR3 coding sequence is TGTGCTAGTGGTTCCGGTGGATATAGCACAGATACGCAGTATTTT. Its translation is CASGSGGYSTDTQYF. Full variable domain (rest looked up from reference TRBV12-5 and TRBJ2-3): DARVTQTPRHKVTEMGQEVTMRCQPILGHNTVFWYRQTMMQGLELLAYFRNRAPLDDSGMPKDRFSAEMPDATLATLKIQPSEPRDSAVYFCASGSGGYSTDTQYFGPGTRLTVL.